This T cell receptor beta chain came from a study of blood T cell repertoires in COVID-19. Overall study: The samples span acute and convalescent COVID-19 from the United States, Italy and Spain. In each case, the material was cDNA or gDNA derived from T cells, B-cell-depleted T cells, or PBMCs.

Original analysis: It was from reference gene primer amplification that nucleated cell counts were estimated. Clones were read by immunoSEQ multiplex PCR, and TCRdb kept only the in-frame ones, dropping some. V, J and clone size are those of that table, while D and trimming were read from the DNA. The profile shows 200,000 or so clones, around four fifths of them singletons. V was shortened by 5 bases and J by 9 bases, with 19 bases between the two germline ends. Germline-derived CDR1 and CDR2 are MNHNY and SVGAGI (reference sequence). The CDR3 sequence is 14 residues long. The origin of this receptor is an older woman who had recovered from COVID-19. This chain connects TRBV6-6 to TRBJ1-2; perhaps TRBD1 as D (6 bases). Sample: peripheral blood. CDR3 loop: CASSGGTGKGSYTF. The CDR3 DNA sequence: TGTGCCAGCAGTGGAGGAACAGGGAAGGGGAGCTACACCTTC.